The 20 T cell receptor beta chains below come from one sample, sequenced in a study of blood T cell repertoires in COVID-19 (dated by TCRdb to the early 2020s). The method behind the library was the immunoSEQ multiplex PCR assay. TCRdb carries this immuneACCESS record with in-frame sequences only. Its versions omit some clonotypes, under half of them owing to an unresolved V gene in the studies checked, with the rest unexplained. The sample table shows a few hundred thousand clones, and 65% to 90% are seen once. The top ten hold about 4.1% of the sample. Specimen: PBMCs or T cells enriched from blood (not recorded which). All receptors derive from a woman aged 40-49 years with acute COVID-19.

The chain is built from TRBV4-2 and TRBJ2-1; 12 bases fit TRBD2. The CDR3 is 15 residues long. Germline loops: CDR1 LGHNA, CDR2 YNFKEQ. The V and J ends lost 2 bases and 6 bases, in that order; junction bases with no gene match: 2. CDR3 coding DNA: TGTGCCAGCAGCCAAATGACTAGCGGGGGCAATGAGCAGTTCTTC. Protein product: CASSQMTSGGNEQFF.

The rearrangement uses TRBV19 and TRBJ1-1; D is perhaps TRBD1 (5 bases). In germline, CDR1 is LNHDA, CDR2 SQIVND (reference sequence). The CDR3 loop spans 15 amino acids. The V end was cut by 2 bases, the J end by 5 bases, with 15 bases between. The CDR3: CASSILSRRGTEAFF. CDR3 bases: TGTGCCAGTAGTATACTTTCCCGGAGGGGAACTGAAGCTTTCTTT.

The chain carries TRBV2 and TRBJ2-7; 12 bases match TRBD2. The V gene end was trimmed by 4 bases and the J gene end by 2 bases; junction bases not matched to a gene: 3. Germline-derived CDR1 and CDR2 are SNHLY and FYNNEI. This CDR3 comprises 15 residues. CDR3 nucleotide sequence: TGTGCCAGCAGTGGGACTAGCGGGGTCGCCTACGAGCAGTACTTC. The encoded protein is CASSGTSGVAYEQYF.

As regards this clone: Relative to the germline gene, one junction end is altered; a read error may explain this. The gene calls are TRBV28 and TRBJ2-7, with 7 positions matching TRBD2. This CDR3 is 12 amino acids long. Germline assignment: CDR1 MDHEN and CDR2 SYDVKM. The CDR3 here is CASGSREYGQYF. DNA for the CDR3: TGTGCCAGCGGATCGCGGGAGTACGGGCAGTACTTC.

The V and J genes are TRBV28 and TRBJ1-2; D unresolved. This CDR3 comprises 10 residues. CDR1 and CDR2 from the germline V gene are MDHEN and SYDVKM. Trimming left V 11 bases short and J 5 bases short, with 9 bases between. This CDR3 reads CAVREYGYTF. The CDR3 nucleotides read TGTGCCGTCCGGGAGTATGGCTACACCTTC.

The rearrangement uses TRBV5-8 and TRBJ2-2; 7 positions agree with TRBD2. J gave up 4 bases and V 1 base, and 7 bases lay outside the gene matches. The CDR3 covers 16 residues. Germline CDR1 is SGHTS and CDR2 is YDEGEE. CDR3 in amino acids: CASSLMLAGPTGELFF. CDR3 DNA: TGTGCCAGCAGCTTGATGTTAGCGGGTCCCACCGGGGAGCTGTTTTTT.

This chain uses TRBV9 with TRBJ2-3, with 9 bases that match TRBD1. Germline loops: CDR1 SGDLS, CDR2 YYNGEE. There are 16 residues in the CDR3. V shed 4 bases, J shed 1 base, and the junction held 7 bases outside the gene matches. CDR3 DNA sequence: TGTGCCAGCAGCAAAAGGGGGGACAGGGGCACAGATACGCAGTATTTT. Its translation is CASSKRGDRGTDTQYF.

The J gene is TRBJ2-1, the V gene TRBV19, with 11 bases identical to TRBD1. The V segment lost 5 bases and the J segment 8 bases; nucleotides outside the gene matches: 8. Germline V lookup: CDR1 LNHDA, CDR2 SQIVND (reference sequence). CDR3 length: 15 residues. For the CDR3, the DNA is TGTGCCAGTAGTTCGGGACAGGGGGTCCAATATGAGCAGTTCTTC. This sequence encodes CASSSGQGVQYEQFF.

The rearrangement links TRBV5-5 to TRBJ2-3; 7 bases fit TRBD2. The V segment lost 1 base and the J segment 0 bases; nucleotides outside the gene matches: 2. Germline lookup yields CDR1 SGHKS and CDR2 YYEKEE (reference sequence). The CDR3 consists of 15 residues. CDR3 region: CASSLRGSSTDTQYF. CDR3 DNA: TGTGCCAGCAGCTTGCGCGGGAGTAGCACAGATACGCAGTATTTT.

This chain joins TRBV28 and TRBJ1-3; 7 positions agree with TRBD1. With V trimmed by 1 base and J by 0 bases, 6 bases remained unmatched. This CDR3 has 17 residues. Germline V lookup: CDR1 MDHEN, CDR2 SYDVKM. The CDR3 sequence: CASSLYPTGISGNTIYF. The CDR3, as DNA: TGTGCCAGCAGTTTATATCCGACAGGGATCTCTGGAAACACCATATATTTT.

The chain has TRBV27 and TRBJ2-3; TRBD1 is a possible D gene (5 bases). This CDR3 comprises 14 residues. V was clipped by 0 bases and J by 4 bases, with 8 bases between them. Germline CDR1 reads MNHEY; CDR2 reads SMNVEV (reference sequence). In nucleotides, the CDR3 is TGTGCCAGCAGTTTATCAGGGGTTTCAGATACGCAGTATTTT. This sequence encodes CASSLSGVSDTQYF.

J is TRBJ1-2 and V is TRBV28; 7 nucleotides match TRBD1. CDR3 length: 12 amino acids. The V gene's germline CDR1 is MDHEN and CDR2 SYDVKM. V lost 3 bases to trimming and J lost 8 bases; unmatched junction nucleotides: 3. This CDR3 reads CASSFQGVGYTF. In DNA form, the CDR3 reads TGTGCCAGCAGTTTCCAGGGGGTGGGCTACACCTTC.

The CDR3 sequence: CASSPREGPSDTQYF. CDR3 coding DNA: TGTGCCAGCTCACCCCGGGAGGGACCTTCAGATACGCAGTATTTT. The V call is TRBV18, the J call TRBJ2-3, with 8 bases identical to TRBD2. J was trimmed by 4 bases and V by 3 bases; bases with no gene match: 6. There are 15 residues in the CDR3. Germline CDR1 KGHSH, CDR2 LQKENI.

The CDR3 DNA is TGTGCCATCAGTGGGACTAGCGGGAGTGTGAGAACAGATACGCAGTATTTT. It specifies CAISGTSGSVRTDTQYF. The rearrangement uses TRBV10-3 and TRBJ2-3, with 13 bases aligning to TRBD2. The germline V gene encodes CDR1 ENHRY and CDR2 SYGVKD. This CDR3 has 17 amino acids. With V trimmed by 4 bases and J by 3 bases, 7 bases remained unmatched.

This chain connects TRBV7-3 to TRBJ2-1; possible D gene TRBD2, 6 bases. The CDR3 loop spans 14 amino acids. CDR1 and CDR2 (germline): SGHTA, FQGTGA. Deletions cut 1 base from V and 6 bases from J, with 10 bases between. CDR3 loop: CASSLSGISNEQFF. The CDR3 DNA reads TGTGCCAGCAGCTTAAGCGGGATTAGCAATGAGCAGTTCTTC.

CDR3 amino acids: CASNRGQADEQFF. The CDR3 DNA sequence: TGTGCCAGTAATCGGGGACAGGCCGATGAGCAGTTCTTC. This sequence joins TRBV19 and TRBJ2-1, with 8 nucleotides matching TRBD1. This CDR3 is built from 13 residues. The germline V gene encodes CDR1 LNHDA and CDR2 SQIVND (reference sequence). V shed 7 bases and J 8 bases; nucleotides not matched to a gene: 7.

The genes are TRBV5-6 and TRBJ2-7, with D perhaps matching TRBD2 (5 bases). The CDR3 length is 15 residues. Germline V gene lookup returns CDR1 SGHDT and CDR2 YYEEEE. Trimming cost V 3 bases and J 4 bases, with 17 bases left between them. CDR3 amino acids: CASSSLGARRYEQYF. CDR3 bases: TGTGCCAGCAGCTCCTTGGGAGCCCGGAGGTACGAGCAGTACTTC.

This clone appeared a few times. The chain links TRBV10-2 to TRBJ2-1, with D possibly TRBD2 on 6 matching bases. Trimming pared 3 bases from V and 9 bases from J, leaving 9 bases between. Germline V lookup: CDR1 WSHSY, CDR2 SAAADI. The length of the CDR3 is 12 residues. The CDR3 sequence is CASSDPTSEQFF. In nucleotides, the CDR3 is TGCGCCAGCAGTGACCCGACTAGTGAGCAGTTCTTC.

The CDR3 DNA reads TGTGCCACCAGTGATCCAGGAGGGAAACAGCAGTTCTTC. It codes for CATSDPGGKQQFF. The chain is built from TRBV24-1 and TRBJ2-1; D is perhaps TRBD2 (6 bases). The V gene lost 3 bases and the J gene lost 11 bases, with 13 bases spanning the gap. CDR3 size: 13 residues. From germline, CDR1 is KGHDR and CDR2 SFDVKD.

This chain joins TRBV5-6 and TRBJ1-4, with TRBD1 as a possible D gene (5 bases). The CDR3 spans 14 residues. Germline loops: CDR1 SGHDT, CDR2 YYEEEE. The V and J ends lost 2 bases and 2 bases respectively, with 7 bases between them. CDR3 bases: TGTGCCAGCAGCTTCGGGGGGACTAATGAAAAACTGTTTTTT. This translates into CASSFGGTNEKLFF.